One TCR beta chain is described in this entry. Its target is unknown. The CDR3 extends over 15 amino acids. Per the germline V gene, CDR1 is MNHEY and CDR2 is SVGAGI. These data come from a study of CXCR3-negative and CXCR3-positive naive CD8 T cells. Points from the study as a whole: Sequencing showed both naive subsets with comparably high diversity, and memory CD8+ cells much lower. Naive subsets did not differ in surface CD5, and the authors estimated TCR strength using properties of the TRB CDR3. Both naive subsets, CXCR3-negative and CXCR3-positive, displayed similar TRBV-TRBJ usage, unlike memory cells. The study found CXCR3 expression partially decreased after cryopreservation and ran most assays on fresh PBMCs.

With UMI labels, 5' RACE was used to prepare the TRB cDNA libraries. No DNA is given; TCRdb re-called the 5' RACE reads and lists each CDR3 protein once. The specimen's table records under 55,000 distinct CDR3 sequences. The chain recombines TRBV6-5 with TRBJ2-7; TCRdb's assignment of TRBD1 cannot be checked, as there is no DNA. This sequence originates from a human donor in good health. Some clones in this sample may be carry-over from other donors' samples. Sequencing input: memory CD8+ T cells from blood. The CDR3 sequence is CASSYLGVSSYEQYF.